The present TCR beta chain was sequenced within a study of CD8+ T cells in alopecia areata. Turning to the study itself: At a dose of 5 to 10 mg twice daily, oral tofacitinib was given to treated patients. The SALT score measured affected scalp surface percentage in treated patients. Overall study findings and caveats: When scalp samples are sequenced, resident alphabeta T cells of normal skin are also captured. Given one nonresponder, whether baseline CD8+ expansion relates to response remains uncertain.

The authors extracted RNA and reverse transcribed it into cDNA as the sequencing template. The repertoire was sequenced with immunoSEQ multiplex PCR; TCRdb's copy has only in-frame clones and lacks some. This table holds approximately 200,000 clones, around two fifths found once. Treatment denoted: oral pan-JAK inhibitor, 5-10 mg twice daily. CDR1 and CDR2 from the germline V gene are LNHDA and SQIVND (reference sequence). This CDR3 is built from 11 residues. The V gene lost 7 bases and the J gene lost 4 bases, with 7 bases spanning the gap. This clone showed up just a few times. Antigen specificity is unknown.

The TCR comes from a human donor with alopecia areata. The chain carries TRBV19 and TRBJ2-5; D is possibly TRBD2 (6 bases). The sample was CD4+ T cells sorted from blood, taken around week 37, from a patient treated with tofacitinib. Written as DNA, the CDR3 is TGTGCCAGTAAGGAGGGAGAGACCCAGTACTTC. Translating gives CASKEGETQYF.